This TCR beta chain comes out of a study of T cell repertoires in cytomegalovirus infection. Study-wide context: CMV epitopes used comprised recently identified HLA-C-restricted ones and well-studied HLA-B-restricted ones.

TCRdb redid the calling of the reads with MiXCR, one entry per CDR3 protein. The sample yields 350,000 to 400,000 distinct CDR3 sequences, roughly 34% seen once. Looked up from germline, CDR1 is LGHNA and CDR2 is YSLEER. Trimming took 4 bases from V and 4 from J; bases not matched to a gene: 15. This CDR3 is built from 18 residues. Turning to this clonotype: Its target is unknown.

The gene calls are TRBV4-3 and TRBJ2-7; 11 nucleotides align to TRBD2. The specimen comprised cultured PBMCs, sampled from culture after CMV antigen stimulation. The receptor was derived from a human donor in good health (CMV status not recorded). Some clones in this sample may be carry-over from other donors' samples. Written as DNA, the CDR3 is TGCGCCAGCAGCCGGAGGTTGTTAGCGGGAGGGGATTGGTACGAGCAGTACTTC. This gives the protein CASSRRLLAGGDWYEQYF.